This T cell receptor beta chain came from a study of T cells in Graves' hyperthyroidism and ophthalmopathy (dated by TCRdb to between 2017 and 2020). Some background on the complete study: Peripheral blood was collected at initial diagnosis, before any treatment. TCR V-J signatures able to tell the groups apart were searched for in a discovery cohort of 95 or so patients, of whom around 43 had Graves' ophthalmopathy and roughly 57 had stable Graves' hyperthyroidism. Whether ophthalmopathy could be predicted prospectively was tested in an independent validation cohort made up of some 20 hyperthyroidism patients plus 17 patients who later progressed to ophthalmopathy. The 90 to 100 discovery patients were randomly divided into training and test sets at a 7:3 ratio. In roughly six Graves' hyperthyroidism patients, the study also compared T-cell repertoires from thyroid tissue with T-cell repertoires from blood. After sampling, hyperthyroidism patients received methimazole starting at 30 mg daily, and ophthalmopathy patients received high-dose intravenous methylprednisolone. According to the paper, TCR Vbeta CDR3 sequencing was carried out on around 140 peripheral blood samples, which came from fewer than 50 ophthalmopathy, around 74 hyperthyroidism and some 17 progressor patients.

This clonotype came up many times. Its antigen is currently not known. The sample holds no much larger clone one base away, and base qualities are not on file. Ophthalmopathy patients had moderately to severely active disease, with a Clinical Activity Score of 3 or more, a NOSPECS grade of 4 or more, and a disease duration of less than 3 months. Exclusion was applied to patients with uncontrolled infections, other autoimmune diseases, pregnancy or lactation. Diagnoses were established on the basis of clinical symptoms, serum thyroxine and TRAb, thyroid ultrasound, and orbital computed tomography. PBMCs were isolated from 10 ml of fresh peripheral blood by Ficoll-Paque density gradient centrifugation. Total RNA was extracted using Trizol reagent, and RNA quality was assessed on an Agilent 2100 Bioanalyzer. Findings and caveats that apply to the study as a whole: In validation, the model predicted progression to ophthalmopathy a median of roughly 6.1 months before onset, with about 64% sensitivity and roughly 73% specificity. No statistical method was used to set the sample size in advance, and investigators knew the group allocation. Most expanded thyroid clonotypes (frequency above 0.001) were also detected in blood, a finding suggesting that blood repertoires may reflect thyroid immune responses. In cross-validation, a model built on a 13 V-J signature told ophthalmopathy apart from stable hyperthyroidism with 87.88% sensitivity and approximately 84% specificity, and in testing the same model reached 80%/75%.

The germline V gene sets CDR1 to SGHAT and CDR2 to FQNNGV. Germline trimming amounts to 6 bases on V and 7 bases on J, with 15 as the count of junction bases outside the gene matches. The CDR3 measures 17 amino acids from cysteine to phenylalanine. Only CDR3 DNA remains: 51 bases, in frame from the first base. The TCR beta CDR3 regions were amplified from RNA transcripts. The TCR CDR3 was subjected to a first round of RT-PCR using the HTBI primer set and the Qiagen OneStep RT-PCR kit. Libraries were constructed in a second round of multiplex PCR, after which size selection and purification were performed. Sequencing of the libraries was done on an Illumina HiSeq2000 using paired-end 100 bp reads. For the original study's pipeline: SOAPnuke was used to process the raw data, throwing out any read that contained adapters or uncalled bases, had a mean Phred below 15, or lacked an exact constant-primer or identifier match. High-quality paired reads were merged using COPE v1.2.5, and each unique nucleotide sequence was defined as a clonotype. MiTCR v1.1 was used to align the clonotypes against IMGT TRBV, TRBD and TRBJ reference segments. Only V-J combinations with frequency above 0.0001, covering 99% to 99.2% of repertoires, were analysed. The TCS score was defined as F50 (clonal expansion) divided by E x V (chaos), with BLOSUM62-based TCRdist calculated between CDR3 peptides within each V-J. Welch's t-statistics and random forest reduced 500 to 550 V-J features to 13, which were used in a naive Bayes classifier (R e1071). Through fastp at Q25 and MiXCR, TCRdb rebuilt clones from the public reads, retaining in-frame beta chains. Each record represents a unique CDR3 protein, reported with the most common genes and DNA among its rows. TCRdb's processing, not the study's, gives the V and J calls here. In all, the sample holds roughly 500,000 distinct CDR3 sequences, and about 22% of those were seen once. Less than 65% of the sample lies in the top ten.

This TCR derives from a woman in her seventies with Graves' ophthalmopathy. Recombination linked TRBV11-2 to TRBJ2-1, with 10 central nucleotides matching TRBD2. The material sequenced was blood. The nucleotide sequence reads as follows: TGTGCCAGCAGAAAAAGGGTCGCTAGCGGGAGATGGAATGAGCAGTTCTTC. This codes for CASRKRVASGRWNEQFF.